Given below is one TCR beta chain in context. This entry is derived from a study of cytomegalovirus exposure and HLA in healthy donors. 60 Vbeta and 13 Jbeta primers were used in PCR. Sequencing used immunoSEQ multiplex PCR; TCRdb keeps in-frame clones, though not all of them. The data show a few hundred thousand clones, around 75% seen once. The donors gave bone marrow, and they were healthy. Germline V gene lookup returns CDR1 SGHTA and CDR2 FQGTGA. The CDR3 contains 14 residues. Between the trimmed V and J ends, which lost 5 bases and 4 bases, there was a span of 11 bases. The source of this sequence is a woman in her thirties in good health and CMV-seronegative. V and J are TRBV7-3 and TRBJ2-2; D ambiguous. The sequencing sample was made of PBMCs. The CDR3 spells CASSPAISTGELFF. The CDR3 DNA reads TGTGCCAGCAGCCCTGCAATCAGCACCGGGGAGCTGTTTTTT.